The 25 T cell receptor beta chains given below trace back to one sample, sequenced in a study of blood T cells in healthy people across ages. Together with a sample-barcoded 5' primer, a J-beta primer mix was included in a second PCR lasting roughly 6 to 12 cycles. Each CDR3 protein is one row after TCRdb ran MiXCR on the 5' RACE reads. The repertoire consists of under 700,000 distinct CDR3 sequences, with less than 25% occurring once and the leading ten covering just under 9%. A further study also used this sample, focusing on T cells of mothers and their children.

Sequenced material: blood. The receptors shown here come from a boy between 10 and 17 years old in good health.

The chain is built from TRBV4-3 and TRBJ2-5; 8 positions agree with TRBD2. CDR1 and CDR2 (germline): LGHNA, YSLEER. V shed 0 bases and J 2 bases; nucleotides not matched to a gene: 8. This CDR3 comprises 17 residues. This chain's CDR3 is CASSQDPAGALQETQYF. CDR3 sequence (DNA): TGCGCCAGCAGCCAAGATCCAGCGGGGGCGTTACAAGAGACCCAGTACTTC.

This clonotype was detected a few times. J is TRBJ1-4 and V is TRBV7-8; D perhaps matches TRBD1 (6 bases). V lost 1 base to trimming and J lost 0 bases, with 18 bases between them. Germline V CDR1 and CDR2: SGHVS, FQNEAQ. The CDR3 covers 19 residues. CDR3 region: CASSLDSMDSPATNEKLFF. The CDR3 DNA reads as TGTGCCAGCAGCTTAGACAGTATGGACAGCCCTGCAACTAATGAAAAACTGTTTTTT.

The V call is TRBV20-1, the J call TRBJ2-5; 7 positions agree with TRBD2. The DNA matches TRBJ2-7 better at its end, which makes the J call doubtful. The CDR3 has 15 amino acids. Germline V gene lookup returns CDR1 DFQATT and CDR2 SNEGSKA (reference sequence). This CDR3 reads CSVRSYPAGDYEQYF. The CDR3 DNA reads as TGCAGTGTCCGTTCATATCCCGCGGGAGATTACGAGCAGTACTTC.

This chain uses TRBV28 with TRBJ2-1, with 12 bases aligning to TRBD2. Germline loops: CDR1 MDHEN, CDR2 SYDVKM. Trimming at V came to 5 bases and at J to 0 bases, leaving 8 bases not matched to a gene. This CDR3 region has 18 residues. CDR3 sequence reads: CASSAGTSGHRSYNEQFF. The DNA of the CDR3 is TGTGCCAGCAGTGCCGGGACTAGCGGGCACCGCTCCTACAATGAGCAGTTCTTC.

This clonotype was observed a handful of times. V is TRBV20-1 and J is TRBJ2-1; TRBD2 agrees at 10 bases. The CDR3 consists of 14 residues. CDR1 and CDR2 from the germline V gene are DFQATT and SNEGSKA (reference sequence). Germline trimming cut 3 bases from V and 6 bases from J; bases unmatched to any gene: 5. The CDR3 sequence is CSARLAGAANEQFF. In DNA form, the CDR3 reads TGCAGTGCTAGGCTAGCGGGAGCTGCCAATGAGCAGTTCTTC.

This clonotype has more than one count but fewer than ten. The rearrangement links TRBV4-3 to TRBJ1-2, with a possible D match to TRBD1 (5 bases). CDR1 is LGHNA, CDR2 YSLEER, per germline. The germline V and J ends were trimmed by 1 base and 7 bases, with 7 bases remaining between them. The CDR3 is 12 residues long. The DNA for the CDR3 is TGCGCCAGCAGCCAAGCAGGGTTTGGCTACACCTTC. Protein sequence: CASSQAGFGYTF.

This chain joins TRBV7-8 and TRBJ2-2, with 10 bases identical to TRBD1. Germline CDR1 is SGHVS and CDR2 is FQNEAQ. J was trimmed by 5 bases and V by 2 bases; bases with no gene match: 8. This CDR3 contains 17 residues. CDR3 DNA: TGTGCCAGCAGCTTAAGAGCCGGGACAGGGGATACCGGGGAGCTGTTTTTT. This encodes CASSLRAGTGDTGELFF.

The table lists this clonotype with a few counts. This rearrangement joins TRBV5-5 to TRBJ2-3; D may match TRBD1 or TRBD2 (5 bases each). This CDR3 contains 16 residues. V shed 3 bases and J shed 0 bases, with 14 bases lying between them. The germline V gene has CDR1 SGHKS and CDR2 YYEKEE (reference sequence). CDR3 DNA: TGTGCCAGCAGCTCGGGGACGTCATTTAGCACAGATACGCAGTATTTT. Translated: CASSSGTSFSTDTQYF.

The chain is built from TRBV6-5 and TRBJ1-4; 8 positions agree with TRBD1. Germline V CDR1 and CDR2: MNHEY, SVGAGI. The V and J ends lost 6 bases and 6 bases, in that order; junction bases with no gene match: 6. This CDR3 has 14 residues. This CDR3 is CASRTTGVDEKLFF. For the CDR3, the DNA is TGTGCCAGCAGGACGACAGGGGTTGATGAAAAACTGTTTTTT.

This clonotype has just a few counts. J is TRBJ2-3 and V is TRBV11-2; TRBD2 is a possible D gene (6 bases). The germline V gene encodes CDR1 SGHAT and CDR2 FQNNGV. V lost 5 bases and J lost 6, with 21 bases in between. The CDR3 has 16 residues. In nucleotides, the CDR3 is TGTGCCAGCAGCCATCGGGGACTCGTCGAAGTGGATACGCAGTATTTT. It specifies CASSHRGLVEVDTQYF.

This chain links TRBV15 with TRBJ2-1; D perhaps matches TRBD2 (5 bases). The germline V gene encodes CDR1 LNHNV and CDR2 YYDKDF (reference sequence). This CDR3 spans 14 amino acids. V lost 0 bases and J 5 bases, leaving 8 bases between the germline ends. The CDR3 DNA follows: TGTGCCACCAGCAGAGACCCAGCGGACAATGAGCAGTTCTTC. This encodes CATSRDPADNEQFF.

V is TRBV7-2 and J is TRBJ1-3; D unresolved. With 3 bases removed from V and 8 bases from J, the gap between germline ends came to 11 bases. This CDR3 contains 13 residues. Per germline, CDR1 SGHTA and CDR2 FQGNSA. The CDR3 loop is CASSFSAGDTIYF. DNA of the CDR3: TGTGCCAGCAGCTTCTCCGCCGGGGACACCATATATTTT.

The chain carries TRBV7-2 and TRBJ2-1; D unresolved. The J call may be wrong; the DNA end is better matched by TRBJ2-7. This CDR3 region has 15 residues. Germline V gene data show CDR1 as SGHTA and CDR2 as FQGNSA. The CDR3 DNA reads TGTGCCAGCAGCATTTACCAGCTACCCGACTACGAGCAGTACTTC. Residues: CASSIYQLPDYEQYF.

The J gene is TRBJ2-5, the V gene TRBV7-3, with D perhaps TRBD1 (6 bases). The J call may be in error: the DNA end matches TRBJ2-7 better. Germline assignment: CDR1 SGHTA and CDR2 FQGTGA. The length of the CDR3 is 13 residues. CDR3 sequence (DNA): TGTGCCAGCAGCCGGGACAAACAATACGAGCAGTACTTC. This gives the protein CASSRDKQYEQYF.

The sample holds many counts of this clonotype. V usage is TRBV3-1 and J usage is TRBJ2-4; no reliable D call. In germline, CDR1 is LGHDT, CDR2 YNNKEL (reference sequence). The CDR3 is made up of 12 amino acids. V lost 2 bases and J lost 7, with 6 bases in between. The CDR3 DNA follows: TGTGCCAGCAGCCAAACAGAGAACATTCAGTACTTC. Its translation: CASSQTENIQYF.

This sequence joins TRBV12-3 or TRBV12-4 and TRBJ2-5; no definite D call. The DNA end lines up better with TRBJ2-1; the J call may be wrong. CDR3 length: 11 residues. Written as DNA, the CDR3 is TGTGCCAGCAGTTTAGACATTGAGCAGTTCTTC. Its protein product is CASSLDIEQFF.

V is TRBV7-8 and J is TRBJ2-3; D not certain. The V gene lost 2 bases and the J gene lost 5 bases, with 5 bases spanning the gap. The V gene's germline CDR1 is SGHVS and CDR2 FQNEAQ. This CDR3 comprises 12 residues. The CDR3 reads CASSLPVDTQYF. The CDR3 DNA sequence: TGTGCCAGCAGCTTACCGGTAGATACGCAGTATTTT.

The J gene is TRBJ2-1, the V gene TRBV4-1, with D unresolved. Germline CDR1 MGHRA, CDR2 YSYEKL. The V end lost 0 bases, the J end lost 14 bases, and 14 bases lay between the germline ends. The CDR3 has 13 amino acids. The CDR3 loop is CASSQDGDLSEFF. CDR3 in DNA: TGCGCCAGCAGCCAAGATGGCGACCTCTCGGAGTTCTTC.

This clonotype was seen a few times. The V and J genes are TRBV29-1 and TRBJ2-7; D ambiguous. The V gene lost 4 bases and the J gene lost 0 bases, with 13 bases spanning the gap. CDR3 length equals 14 residues. Per germline, CDR1 SQVTM and CDR2 ANQGSEA. In DNA, the CDR3 is TGCAGCGTTGTAGGTGACGGCAACTCCTACGAGCAGTACTTC. Encoded protein: CSVVGDGNSYEQYF.

The V call is TRBV27, the J call TRBJ2-5, with 16 bases that match TRBD2. The DNA end lines up better with TRBJ2-1; the J call may be wrong. The CDR3 has 16 residues. CDR1 is MNHEY and CDR2 is SMNVEV in the germline V gene (reference sequence). The chain's CDR3 is CASSRSGTSGRAWQFF. The CDR3 DNA reads TGTGCCAGCAGTAGATCCGGGACTAGCGGGAGGGCTTGGCAGTTCTTC.

In regard to this clonotype: Compared with germline, one end of the junction differs, possibly owing to a read error. The rearrangement links TRBV27 to TRBJ1-6; the match to TRBD1 covers 8 bases. The CDR3 has 13 residues. Per germline, CDR1 MNHEY and CDR2 SMNVEV (reference sequence). The chain's CDR3 is CASRDRWGSPLHF. CDR3 in DNA: TGTGCCAGCCGGGACAGGTGGGGTTCACCCCTCCATTTT.

The table lists this clonotype with a few counts. The chain carries TRBV5-5 and TRBJ1-5; possible D gene TRBD1, 5 bases. CDR1 is SGHKS and CDR2 is YYEKEE in the germline V gene (reference sequence). V was cut by 2 bases and J by 2 bases, with 23 bases left in between. The CDR3 length is 19 residues. The chain's CDR3 is CASSFRLMGRDFGNQPQHF. Here the CDR3 DNA reads TGTGCCAGCAGCTTTAGGCTGATGGGCAGGGATTTTGGCAATCAGCCCCAGCATTTT. The full variable domain, with the rest looked up from reference TRBV5-5 and TRBJ1-5, is DAGVTQSPTHLIKTRGQQVTLRCSPISGHKSVSWYQQVLGQGPQFIFQYYEKEERGRGNFPDRFSARQFPNYSSELNVNALLLGDSALYLCASSFRLMGRDFGNQPQHFGDGTRLSIL.

There are a few counts of this clonotype. This chain uses TRBV7-2 with TRBJ2-5; D gene ambiguous. This CDR3 contains 14 residues. Germline values: CDR1 SGHTA, CDR2 FQGNSA. V was pared by 6 bases and J by 4 bases, with 15 bases between. This chain's CDR3 is CASRPSASRETQYF. The CDR3 region has the DNA TGTGCCAGCAGACCGAGCGCGTCCCGAGAGACCCAGTACTTC.

The chain carries TRBV24-1 and TRBJ1-1; D is perhaps TRBD1 (5 bases). Germline lookup yields CDR1 KGHDR and CDR2 SFDVKD. V was trimmed by 8 bases and J by 1 base, leaving 7 bases between them. This CDR3 spans 12 amino acids. CDR3 DNA sequence: TGTGCCACCATGGGACCGAACACTGAAGCTTTCTTT. It yields the protein CATMGPNTEAFF.

This clonotype was counted between two and nine times. The chain recombines TRBV28 with TRBJ2-7, with TRBD1 matching 7 bases. CDR1 is MDHEN and CDR2 is SYDVKM in the germline V gene. With 3 bases clipped from V and 0 bases from J, the junction kept 5 bases outside the gene matches. The CDR3 is 15 amino acids. Written as DNA, the CDR3 is TGTGCCAGCAGTTTGGCCGGACAGGTCTCCTACGAGCAGTACTTC. This encodes CASSLAGQVSYEQYF.